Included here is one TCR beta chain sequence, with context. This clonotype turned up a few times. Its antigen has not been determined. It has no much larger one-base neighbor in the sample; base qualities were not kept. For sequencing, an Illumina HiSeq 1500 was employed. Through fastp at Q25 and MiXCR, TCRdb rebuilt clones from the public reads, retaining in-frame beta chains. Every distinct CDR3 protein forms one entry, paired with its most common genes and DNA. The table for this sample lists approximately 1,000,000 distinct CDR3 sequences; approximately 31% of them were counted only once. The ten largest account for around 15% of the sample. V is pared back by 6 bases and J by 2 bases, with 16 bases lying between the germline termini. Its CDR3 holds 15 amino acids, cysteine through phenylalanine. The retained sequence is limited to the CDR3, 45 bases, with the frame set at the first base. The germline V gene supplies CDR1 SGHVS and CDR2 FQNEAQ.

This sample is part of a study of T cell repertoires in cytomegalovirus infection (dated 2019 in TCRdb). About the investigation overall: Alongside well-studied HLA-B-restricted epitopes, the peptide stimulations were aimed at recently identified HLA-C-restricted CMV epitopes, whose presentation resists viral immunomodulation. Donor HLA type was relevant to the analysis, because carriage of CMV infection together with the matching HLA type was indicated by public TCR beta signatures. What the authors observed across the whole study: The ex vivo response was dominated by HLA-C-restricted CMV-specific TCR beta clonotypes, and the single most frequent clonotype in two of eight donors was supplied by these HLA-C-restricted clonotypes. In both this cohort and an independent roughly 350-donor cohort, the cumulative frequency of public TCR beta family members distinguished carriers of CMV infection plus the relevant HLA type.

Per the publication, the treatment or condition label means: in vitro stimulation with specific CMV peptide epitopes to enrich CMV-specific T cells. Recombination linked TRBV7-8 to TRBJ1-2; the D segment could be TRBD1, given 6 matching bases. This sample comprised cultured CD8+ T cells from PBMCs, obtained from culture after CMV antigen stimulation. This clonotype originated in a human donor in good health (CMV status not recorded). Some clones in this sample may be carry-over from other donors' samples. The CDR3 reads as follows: CASSFPPGQNYGYTF. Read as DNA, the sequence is TGTGCCAGCAGTTTTCCCCCGGGACAAAACTATGGCTACACCTTC.